This entry is about one TCR beta chain. Its antigen remains unknown. This sample was included in a study of shared clonotypes between healthy human individuals. Study at large: The plates for each donor numbered three CD4 naive, three CD4 memory, two CD8 naive and one CD8 memory.

The repertoire was sequenced with immunoSEQ multiplex PCR; TCRdb's copy has only in-frame clones and lacks some. The data contain around 1.4 million clones, 98% of them singletons. V was pared by 1 base and J by 0 bases, with 10 bases between. The length of the CDR3 is 15 residues. Germline loops: CDR1 GTSNPN, CDR2 SVGIG (reference sequence). The study's findings and limits: Incomplete sequencing of sorted subsets was indicated by rarefaction despite large depth.

This chain connects TRBV30 to TRBJ1-5; a weak D match, TRBD1 (5 bases). The specimen was naive CD4+ T cells sorted from blood. As for subset: CD45RA+ positively selected. This TCR was sampled from a young man in good health. In nucleotides, the CDR3 is TGTGCCTGGAGTGAACGGGACGCTAGCAATCAGCCCCAGCATTTT. Translated, it gives CAWSERDASNQPQHF.